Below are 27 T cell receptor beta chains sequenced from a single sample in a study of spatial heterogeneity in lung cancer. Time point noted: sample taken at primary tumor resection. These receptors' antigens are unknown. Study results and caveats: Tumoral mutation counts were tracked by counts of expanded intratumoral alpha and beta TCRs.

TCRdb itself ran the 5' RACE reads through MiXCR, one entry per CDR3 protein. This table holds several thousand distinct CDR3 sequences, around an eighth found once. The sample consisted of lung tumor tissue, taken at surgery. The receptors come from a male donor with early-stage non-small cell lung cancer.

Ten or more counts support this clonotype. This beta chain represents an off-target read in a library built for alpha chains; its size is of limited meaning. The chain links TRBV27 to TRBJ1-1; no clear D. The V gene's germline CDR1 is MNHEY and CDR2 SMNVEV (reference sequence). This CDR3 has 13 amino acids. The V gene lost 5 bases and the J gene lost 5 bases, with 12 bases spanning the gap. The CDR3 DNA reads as TGTGCCAGCAGTCCTCCCGGGAGAACTGAAGCTTTCTTT. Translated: CASSPPGRTEAFF.

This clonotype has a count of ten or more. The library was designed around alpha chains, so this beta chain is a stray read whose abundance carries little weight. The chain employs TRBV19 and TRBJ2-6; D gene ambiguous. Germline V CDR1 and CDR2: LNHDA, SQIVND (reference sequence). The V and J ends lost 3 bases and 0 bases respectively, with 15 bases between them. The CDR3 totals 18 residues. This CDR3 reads CASSIASSTTSGANVLTF. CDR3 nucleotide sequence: TGTGCCAGTAGTATCGCATCCTCAACAACCTCTGGGGCCAACGTCCTGACTTTC.

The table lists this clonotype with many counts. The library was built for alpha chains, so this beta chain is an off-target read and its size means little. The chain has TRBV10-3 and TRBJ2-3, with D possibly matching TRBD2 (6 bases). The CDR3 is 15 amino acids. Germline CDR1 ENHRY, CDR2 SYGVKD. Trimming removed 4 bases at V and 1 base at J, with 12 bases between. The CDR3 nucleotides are TGTGCCATCAGTGGGCGGGCTAGCGGCACAGATACGCAGTATTTT. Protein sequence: CAISGRASGTDTQYF.

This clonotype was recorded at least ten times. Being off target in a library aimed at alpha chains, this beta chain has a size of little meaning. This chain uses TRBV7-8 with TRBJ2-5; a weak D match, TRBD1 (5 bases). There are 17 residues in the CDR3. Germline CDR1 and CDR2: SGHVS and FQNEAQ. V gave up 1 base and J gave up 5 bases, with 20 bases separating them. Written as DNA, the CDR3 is TGTGCCAGCAGCTTAGTTGGGGCCCGGAGTTGGATCGAGACCCAGTACTTC. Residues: CASSLVGARSWIETQYF. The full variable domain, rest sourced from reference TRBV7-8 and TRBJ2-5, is GAGVSQSPRYKVAKRGQDVALRCDPISGHVSLFWYQQALGQGPEFLTYFQNEAQLDKSGLPSDRFFAERPEGSVSTLKIQRTQQEDSAVYLCASSLVGARSWIETQYFGPGTRLLVL.

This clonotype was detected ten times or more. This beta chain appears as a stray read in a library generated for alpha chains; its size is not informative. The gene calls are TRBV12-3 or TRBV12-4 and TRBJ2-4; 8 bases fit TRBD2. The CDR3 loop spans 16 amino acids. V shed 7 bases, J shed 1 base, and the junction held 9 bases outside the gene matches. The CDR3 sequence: CASTPAREGAKNIQYF. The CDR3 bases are TGTGCCAGCACCCCCGCCCGGGAGGGGGCCAAAAACATTCAGTACTTC.

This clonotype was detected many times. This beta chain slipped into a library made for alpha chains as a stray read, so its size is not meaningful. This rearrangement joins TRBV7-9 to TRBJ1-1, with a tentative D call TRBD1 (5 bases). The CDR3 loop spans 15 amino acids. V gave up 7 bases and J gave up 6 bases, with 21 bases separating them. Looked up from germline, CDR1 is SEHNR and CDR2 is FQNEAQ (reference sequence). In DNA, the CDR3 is TGTGCCAGCACCACCGCCGGACATATTGCCCCTGAAGCTTTCTTT. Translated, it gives CASTTAGHIAPEAFF. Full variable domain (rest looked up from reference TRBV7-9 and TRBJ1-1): DTGVSQNPRHKITKRGQNVTFRCDPISEHNRLYWYRQTLGQGPEFLTYFQNEAQLEKSRLLSDRFSAERPKGSFSTLEIQRTEQGDSAMYLCASTTAGHIAPEAFFGQGTRLTVV.

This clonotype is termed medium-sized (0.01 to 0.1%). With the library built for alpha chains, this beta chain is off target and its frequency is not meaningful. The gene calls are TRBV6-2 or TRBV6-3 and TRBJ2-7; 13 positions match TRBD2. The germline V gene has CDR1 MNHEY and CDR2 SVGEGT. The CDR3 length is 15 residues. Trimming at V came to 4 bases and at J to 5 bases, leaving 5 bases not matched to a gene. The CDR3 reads CASSWTSGSFNEQYF. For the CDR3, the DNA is TGTGCCAGCAGTTGGACTAGCGGGAGTTTCAACGAGCAGTACTTC.

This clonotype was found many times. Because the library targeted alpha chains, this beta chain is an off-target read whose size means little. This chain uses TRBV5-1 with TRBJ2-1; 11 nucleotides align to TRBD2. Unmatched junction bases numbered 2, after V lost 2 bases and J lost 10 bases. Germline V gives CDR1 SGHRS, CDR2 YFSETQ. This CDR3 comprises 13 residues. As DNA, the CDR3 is TGCGCCAGCAGCTTACGACTAGCGGGAGAGCAGTTCTTC. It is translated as CASSLRLAGEQFF. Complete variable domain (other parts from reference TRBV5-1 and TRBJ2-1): KAGVTQTPRYLIKTRGQQVTLSCSPISGHRSVSWYQQTPGQGLQFLFEYFSETQRNKGNFPGRFSGRQFSNSRSEMNVSTLELGDSALYLCASSLRLAGEQFFGPGTRLTVL.

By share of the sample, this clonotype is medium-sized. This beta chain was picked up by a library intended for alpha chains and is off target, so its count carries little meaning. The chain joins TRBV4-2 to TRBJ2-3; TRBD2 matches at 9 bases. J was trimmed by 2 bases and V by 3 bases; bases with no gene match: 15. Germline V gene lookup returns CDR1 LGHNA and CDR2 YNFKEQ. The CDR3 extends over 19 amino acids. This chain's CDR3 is CASSHHSGGRAAYTDTQYF. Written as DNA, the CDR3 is TGTGCCAGCAGCCACCACAGCGGCGGGAGGGCCGCTTACACAGATACGCAGTATTTT.

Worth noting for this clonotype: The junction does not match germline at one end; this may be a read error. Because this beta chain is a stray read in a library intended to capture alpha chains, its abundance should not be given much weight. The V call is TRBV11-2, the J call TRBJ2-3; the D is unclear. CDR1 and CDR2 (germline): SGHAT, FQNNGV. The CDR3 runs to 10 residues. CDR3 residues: CASSIDTQYF. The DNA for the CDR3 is TGTGCCAGCAGCATAGATACGCAGTATTTT.

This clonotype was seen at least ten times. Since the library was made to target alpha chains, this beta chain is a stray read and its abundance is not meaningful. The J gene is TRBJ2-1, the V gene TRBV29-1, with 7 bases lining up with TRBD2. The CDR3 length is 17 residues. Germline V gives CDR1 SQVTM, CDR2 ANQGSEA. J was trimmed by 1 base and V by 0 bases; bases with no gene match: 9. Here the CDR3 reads CSVEEPASGASYNEQFF. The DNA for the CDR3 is TGCAGCGTTGAAGAACCGGCGAGCGGGGCTTCCTACAATGAGCAGTTCTTC.

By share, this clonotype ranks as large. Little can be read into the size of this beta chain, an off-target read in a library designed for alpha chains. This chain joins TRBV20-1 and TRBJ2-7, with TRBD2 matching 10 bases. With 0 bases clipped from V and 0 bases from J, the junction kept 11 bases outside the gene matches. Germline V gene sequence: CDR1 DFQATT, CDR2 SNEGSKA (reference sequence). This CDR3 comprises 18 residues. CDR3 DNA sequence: TGCAGTGCTAGAGATTACGGCGCTAGCGGGAGAGACTCCTACGAGCAGTACTTC. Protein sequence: CSARDYGASGRDSYEQYF.

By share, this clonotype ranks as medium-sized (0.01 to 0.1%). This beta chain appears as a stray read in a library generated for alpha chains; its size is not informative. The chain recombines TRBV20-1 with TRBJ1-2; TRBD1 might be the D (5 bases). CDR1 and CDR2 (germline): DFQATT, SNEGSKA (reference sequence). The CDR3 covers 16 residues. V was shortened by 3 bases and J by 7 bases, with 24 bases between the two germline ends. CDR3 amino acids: CSASEVEAGGAFGYTF. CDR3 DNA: TGCAGTGCTAGTGAGGTAGAGGCTGGCGGGGCTTTTGGCTACACCTTC.

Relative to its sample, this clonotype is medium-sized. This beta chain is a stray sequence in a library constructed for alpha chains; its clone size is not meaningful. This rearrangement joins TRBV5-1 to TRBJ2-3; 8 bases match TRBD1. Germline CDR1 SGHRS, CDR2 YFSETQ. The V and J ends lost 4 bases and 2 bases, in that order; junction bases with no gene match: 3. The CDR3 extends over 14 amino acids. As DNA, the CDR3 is TGCGCCAGCAGCGCGGGACAGGACACAGATACGCAGTATTTT. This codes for CASSAGQDTDTQYF.

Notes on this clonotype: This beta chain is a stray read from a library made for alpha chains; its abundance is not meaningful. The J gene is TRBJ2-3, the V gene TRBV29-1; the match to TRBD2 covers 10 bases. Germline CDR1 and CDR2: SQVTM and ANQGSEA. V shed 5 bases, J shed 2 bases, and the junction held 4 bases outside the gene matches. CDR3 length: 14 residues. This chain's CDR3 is CSVRLAGATDTQYF. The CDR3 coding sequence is TGCAGCGTTCGCCTAGCGGGAGCCACAGATACGCAGTATTTT.

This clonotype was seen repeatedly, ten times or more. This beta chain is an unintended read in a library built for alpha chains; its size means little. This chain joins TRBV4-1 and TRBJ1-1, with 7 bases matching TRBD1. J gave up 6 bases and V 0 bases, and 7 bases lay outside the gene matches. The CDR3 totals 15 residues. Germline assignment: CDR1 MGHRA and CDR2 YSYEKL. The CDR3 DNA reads TGCGCCAGCAGCCAAGATGAACAGGGGTTTGCTGAAGCTTTCTTT. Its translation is CASSQDEQGFAEAFF.

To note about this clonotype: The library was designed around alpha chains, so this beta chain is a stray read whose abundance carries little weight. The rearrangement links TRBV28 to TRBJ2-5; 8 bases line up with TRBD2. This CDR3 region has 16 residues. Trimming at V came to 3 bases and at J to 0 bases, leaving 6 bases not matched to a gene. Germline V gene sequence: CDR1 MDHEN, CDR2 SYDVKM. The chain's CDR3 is CASSLGGSGDQETQYF. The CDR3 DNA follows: TGTGCCAGCAGTTTGGGAGGTAGCGGGGACCAAGAGACCCAGTACTTC.

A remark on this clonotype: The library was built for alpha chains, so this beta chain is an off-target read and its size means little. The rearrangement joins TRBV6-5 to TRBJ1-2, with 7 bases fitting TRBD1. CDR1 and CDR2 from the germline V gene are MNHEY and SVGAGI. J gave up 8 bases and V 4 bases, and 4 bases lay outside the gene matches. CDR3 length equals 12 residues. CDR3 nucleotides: TGTGCCAGCAGTTCCGACAGGGACGGCTACACCTTC. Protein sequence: CASSSDRDGYTF.

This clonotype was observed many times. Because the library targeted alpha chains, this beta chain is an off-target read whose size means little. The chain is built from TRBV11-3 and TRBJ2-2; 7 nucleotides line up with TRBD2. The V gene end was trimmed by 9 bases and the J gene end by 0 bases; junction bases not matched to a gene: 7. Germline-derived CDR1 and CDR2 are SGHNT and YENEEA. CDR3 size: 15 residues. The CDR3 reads CASRGGNTNTGELFF. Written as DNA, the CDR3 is TGTGCCAGTCGGGGAGGGAATACGAACACCGGGGAGCTGTTTTTT.

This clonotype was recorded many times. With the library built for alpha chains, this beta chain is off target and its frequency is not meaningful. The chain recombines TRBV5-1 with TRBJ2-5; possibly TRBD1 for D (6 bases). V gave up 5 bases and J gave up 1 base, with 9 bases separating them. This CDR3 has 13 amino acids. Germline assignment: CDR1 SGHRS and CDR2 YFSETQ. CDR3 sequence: CASRRGIQETQYF. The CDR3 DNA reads TGCGCCAGCAGAAGGGGGATCCAAGAGACCCAGTACTTC.

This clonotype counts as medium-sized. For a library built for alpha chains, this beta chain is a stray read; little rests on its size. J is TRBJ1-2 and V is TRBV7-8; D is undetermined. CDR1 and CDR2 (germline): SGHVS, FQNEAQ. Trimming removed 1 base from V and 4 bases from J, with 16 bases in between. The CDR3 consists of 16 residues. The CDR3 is CASSLDSSGSFYGYTF. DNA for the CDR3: TGTGCCAGCAGCTTAGATTCTAGCGGGTCCTTCTATGGCTACACCTTC.

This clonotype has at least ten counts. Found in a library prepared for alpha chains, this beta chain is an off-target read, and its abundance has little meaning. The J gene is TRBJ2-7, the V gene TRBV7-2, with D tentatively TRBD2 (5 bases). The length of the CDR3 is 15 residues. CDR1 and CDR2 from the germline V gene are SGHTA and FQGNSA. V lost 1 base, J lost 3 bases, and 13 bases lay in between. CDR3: CASSLGRAAGYEQYF. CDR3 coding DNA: TGTGCCAGCAGCTTAGGGCGAGCGGCGGGCTACGAGCAGTACTTC. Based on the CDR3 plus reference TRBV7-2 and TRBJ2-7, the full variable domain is GAGVSQSPSNKVTEKGKDVELRCDPISGHTALYWYRQSLGQGLEFLIYFQGNSAPDKSGLPSDRFSAERTGGSVSTLTIQRTQQEDSAVYLCASSLGRAAGYEQYFGPGTRLTVT.

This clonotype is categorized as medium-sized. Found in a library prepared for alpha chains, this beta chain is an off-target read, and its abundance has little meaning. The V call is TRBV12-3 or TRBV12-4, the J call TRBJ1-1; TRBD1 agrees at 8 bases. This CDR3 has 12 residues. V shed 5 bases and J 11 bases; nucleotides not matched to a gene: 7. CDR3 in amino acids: CASSASDRGAFF. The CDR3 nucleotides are TGTGCCAGCAGTGCTTCCGACAGGGGTGCTTTCTTT.

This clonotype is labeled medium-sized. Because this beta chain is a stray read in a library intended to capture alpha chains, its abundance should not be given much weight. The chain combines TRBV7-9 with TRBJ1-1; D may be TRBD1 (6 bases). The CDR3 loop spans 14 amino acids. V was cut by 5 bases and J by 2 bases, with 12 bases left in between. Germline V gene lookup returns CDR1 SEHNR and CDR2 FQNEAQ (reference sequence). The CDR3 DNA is TGTGCCAGCAGCCCCGGACAGATAAACACTGAAGCTTTCTTT. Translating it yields CASSPGQINTEAFF.

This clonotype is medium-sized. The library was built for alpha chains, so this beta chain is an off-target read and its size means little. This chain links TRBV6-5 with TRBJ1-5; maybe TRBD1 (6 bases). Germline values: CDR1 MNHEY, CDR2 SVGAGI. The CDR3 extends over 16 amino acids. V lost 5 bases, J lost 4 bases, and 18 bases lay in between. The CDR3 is CASSQQGKGGNQPQHF. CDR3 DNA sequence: TGTGCCAGCAGTCAGCAGGGGAAAGGAGGGAATCAGCCCCAGCATTTT.

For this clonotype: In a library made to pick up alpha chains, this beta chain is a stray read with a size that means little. In nucleotides, the CDR3 is TGTGCCAGCAGCATCCTGTACGAGCAGTACTTC. This gives the protein CASSILYEQYF. The chain couples TRBV5-8 to TRBJ2-7; no definite D call. In germline, CDR1 is SGHTS, CDR2 YDEGEE. The CDR3 contains 11 residues. Trimming took 4 bases from V and 4 from J, leaving 6 bases between them.

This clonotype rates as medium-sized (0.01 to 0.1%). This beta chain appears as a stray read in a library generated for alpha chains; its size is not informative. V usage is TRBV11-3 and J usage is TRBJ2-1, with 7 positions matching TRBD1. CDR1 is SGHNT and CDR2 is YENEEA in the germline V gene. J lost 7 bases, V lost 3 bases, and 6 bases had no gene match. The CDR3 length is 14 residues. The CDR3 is CASSFTGVRNEQFF. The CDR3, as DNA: TGTGCCAGCAGCTTTACAGGGGTCAGGAATGAGCAGTTCTTC.